Each of the 5 T cell receptor beta chains below was sequenced from the same sample in a study of control samples from healthy donors and cancer patients. The protocol was immunoSEQ multiplex PCR, while the TCRdb copy is restricted to in-frame clones and leaves out a portion. The top ten clones hold about 1.6% of a sample with about 170,000 clones, 91% of them seen once. Sequencing input: blood. The receptors were gathered from a young woman in good health.

This clone was counted a single time. The chain links TRBV28 to TRBJ1-3, with TRBD1 identical over 7 bases. Trimming removed 5 bases from V and 0 bases from J; junction bases left unmatched: 1. The CDR3 runs to 14 residues. Germline CDR1 reads MDHEN; CDR2 reads SYDVKM. CDR3 nucleotide sequence: TGTGCCAGCAGTCGGGACAGCTCTGGAAACACCATATATTTT. Translating gives CASSRDSSGNTIYF.

The CDR3 protein is CASSEQEYTEAFF. CDR3 bases: TGTGCCAGCAGCGAACAGGAGTACACTGAAGCTTTCTTT. The rearrangement joins TRBV14 to TRBJ1-1; tentative D call: TRBD1 (5 bases). V lost 5 bases, J lost 3 bases, and 10 bases lay in between. There are 13 residues in the CDR3. Germline V gives CDR1 SGHDN, CDR2 FVKESK.

V usage is TRBV13 and J usage is TRBJ2-7; 12 nucleotides align to TRBD1. With 0 bases clipped from V and 4 bases from J, the junction kept 1 base outside the gene matches. Germline V CDR1 and CDR2: PRHDT, FYEKMQ (reference sequence). This CDR3 region has 15 residues. CDR3 coding DNA: TGTGCCAGCAGCTTAGGGGGACAGGGGGCTTACGAGCAGTACTTC. Its protein product is CASSLGGQGAYEQYF.

The chain combines TRBV11-3 with TRBJ2-1; the match to TRBD2 covers 14 bases. The CDR3 totals 16 residues. Germline V gives CDR1 SGHNT, CDR2 YENEEA. J gave up 5 bases and V 5 bases, and 5 bases lay outside the gene matches. The CDR3 protein is CASSVGLAGGNNEQFF. The CDR3 nucleotides are TGTGCCAGCAGCGTCGGACTAGCGGGAGGTAACAATGAGCAGTTCTTC.

This clone was recorded only once. This rearrangement joins TRBV3-1 (or the pseudogene TRBV3-2) to TRBJ1-5; D unclear. CDR3 size: 13 residues. Germline V gene lookup returns CDR1 LGHDT and CDR2 YNNKEL (reference sequence). V was trimmed by 5 bases and J by 4 bases, leaving 9 bases between them. CDR3 region: CASSLQPNQPQHF. The CDR3 region has the DNA TGTGCCAGCAGCTTACAGCCAAATCAGCCCCAGCATTTT.